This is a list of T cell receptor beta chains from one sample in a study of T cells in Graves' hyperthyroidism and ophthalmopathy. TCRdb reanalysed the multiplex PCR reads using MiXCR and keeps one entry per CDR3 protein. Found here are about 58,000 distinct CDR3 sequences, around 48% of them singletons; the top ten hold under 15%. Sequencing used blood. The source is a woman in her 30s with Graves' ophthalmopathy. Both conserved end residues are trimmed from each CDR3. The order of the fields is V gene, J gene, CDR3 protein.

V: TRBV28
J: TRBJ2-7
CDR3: ASSLFSLGRAREGYEQY

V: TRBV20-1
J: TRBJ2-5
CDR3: STYKTSGRAGEAQY

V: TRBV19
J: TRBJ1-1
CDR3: ASTKVGTEAF

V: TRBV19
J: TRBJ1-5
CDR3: ASDRGLPNEPQH

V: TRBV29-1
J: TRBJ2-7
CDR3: SSEVGSYEQY

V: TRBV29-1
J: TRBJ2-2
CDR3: SVQTSIGTGELF

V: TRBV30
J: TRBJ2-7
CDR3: AWRSSTYEQY

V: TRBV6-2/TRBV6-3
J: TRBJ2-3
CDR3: ASSYEQGSYTDTQY

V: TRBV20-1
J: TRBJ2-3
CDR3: SPRAGGGTDTQY

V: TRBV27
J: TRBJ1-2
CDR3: ASSRNRGDYGYT

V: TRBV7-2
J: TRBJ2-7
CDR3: ASSFGGTGDEQY

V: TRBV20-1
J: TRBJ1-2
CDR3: SARGLGGYT

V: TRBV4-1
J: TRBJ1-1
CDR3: ASSQGRGREAF

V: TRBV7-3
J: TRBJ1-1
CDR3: ASSFEVAGVTEAF

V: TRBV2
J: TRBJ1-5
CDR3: ASSTQGFEH

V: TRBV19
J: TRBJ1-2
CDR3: ASSILRQGAYYGYT